This T cell receptor (beta chain) appears in the sequencing data of a study of T cell responses to AZD1222 COVID-19 vaccine. The assay was immunoSEQ multiplex PCR, and TCRdb's table has in-frame clones only and misses some. Among about 120,000 clones listed, 90% to 95% were seen once. Germline CDR1 SGHTA, CDR2 FQGNSA. This CDR3 spans 16 amino acids. V lost 6 bases and J lost 4; bases outside the gene matches: 12. As for this clone: Its target is not known.

Study-wide results and caveats: Regions left unmutated in variants are reportedly the target of nearly half of spike-specific TCRs. Donors in the cohort were predominantly white British and more often female, and clonal diversity was possibly underestimated.

This receptor was identified in an adult in good health. The chain combines TRBV7-2 with TRBJ2-4, with 7 bases fitting TRBD2. The source material was peripheral blood, sampled on day 0 of AZD1222 vaccination. For the CDR3, the DNA is TGTGCCAGCAGACCTAGCGGAACTACCCCTAAAAACATTCAGTACTTC. Its protein is CASRPSGTTPKNIQYF. Supplemented by reference TRBV7-2 and TRBJ2-4, the full variable domain reads GAGVSQSPSNKVTEKGKDVELRCDPISGHTALYWYRQSLGQGLEFLIYFQGNSAPDKSGLPSDRFSAERTGGSVSTLTIQRTQQEDSAVYLCASRPSGTTPKNIQYFGAGTRLSVL.